This TCR beta chain was identified in a study of response to subunit inactivated influenza vaccine. Overall study findings and caveats: Authors suggested each seasonal influenza vaccination recruits few new T cells.

MiXCR, applied by TCRdb to the RT-PCR reads, yields one record per CDR3 protein. This table holds 300,000 to 350,000 distinct CDR3 sequences, 20% to 25% found once. From germline, CDR1 is KGHSH and CDR2 LQKENI. The CDR3 sequence is 15 residues long. Between the trimmed V and J ends, which lost 4 bases and 2 bases, there was a span of 12 bases. This clonotype was seen a few times. The antigen is not known. This TCR derives from a man between 50 and 69 years old who received an inactivated influenza vaccine. This sample comprised PBMCs from blood, obtained 21 months after vaccination. The genes are TRBV18 and TRBJ2-1; no clear D gene. CDR3 sequence (DNA): TGTGCCAGCTCACTCAGGAGCGACACCTACAATGAGCAGTTCTTC. Protein sequence: CASSLRSDTYNEQFF.